This is a list of T cell receptor beta chains from one sample in a study of spatial heterogeneity in lung cancer. One entry per CDR3 protein results from TCRdb running MiXCR on the 5' RACE reads. The top ten hold almost 30% of the sample, which has 11,000 to 15,000 distinct CDR3 sequences, roughly a tenth seen once. The sample consisted of PBMCs, taken at surgery. The receptors were gathered from a male donor with early-stage non-small cell lung cancer. Each CDR3 is given with its conserved first and last residue. A D gene is named only where the DNA matches it firmly. Some rows have no size entry. The others give once, few or many, or a class for an expanded clone.

TGTGCCAGCAGTTACCTTTCAGGGGCCTACAATGAGCAGTTCTTC CASSYLSGAYNEQFF TRBJ2-1 NA TRBV6-2/TRBV6-3 many
TGTGCCAGCAGCTTAGGCAGGGGCGTGGGCACCGGGGAGCTGTTTTTT CASSLGRGVGTGELFF TRBJ2-2 NA TRBV7-2 many
TGTGCCAGCACCTTACTAGCTCGAGAGACCCAGTACTTC CASTLLARETQYF TRBJ2-5 NA TRBV7-2 NA
TGTGCCAGCTCACTAACAGCCCCCGGGGGCACAGATACGCAGTATTTT CASSLTAPGGTDTQYF TRBJ2-3 NA TRBV18 many
TGTGCCAGCAGCTTAGTGCCGGGAGAGGCATACGAGCAGTACTTC CASSLVPGEAYEQYF TRBJ2-7 NA TRBV7-8 NA
TGTGCCAGCAGTTGGGGCAGGCCGAACACTGAAGCTTTCTTT CASSWGRPNTEAFF TRBJ1-1 NA TRBV27 many
TGTGCCAGCAGTTTTTGGGGAATCCAGAACACCGGGGAGCTGTTTTTT CASSFWGIQNTGELFF TRBJ2-2 NA TRBV12-3/TRBV12-4 medium-sized
TGTGCCAGCAGATCAAGCGGGATTGGGACAGATACGCAGTATTTT CASRSSGIGTDTQYF TRBJ2-3 TRBD2 TRBV28 many
TGTGCCAGCACCATAGGGGCCCGACGGGACACTGAAGCTTTCTTT CASTIGARRDTEAFF TRBJ1-1 NA TRBV25-1 many
TGTGCCAGCACCGCCACGTCGGGTGTGCAGTACTTC CASTATSGVQYF TRBJ2-7 NA TRBV27 NA
TGTGCCATCAGTGAGTTCACAGGGGGCAATCAGCCCCAGCATTTT CAISEFTGGNQPQHF TRBJ1-5 TRBD1 TRBV10-3 many
TGTGCCAGTAGGACTCCCGGAACCTCTAGCACAGATACGCAGTATTTT CASRTPGTSSTDTQYF TRBJ2-3 NA TRBV28 medium-sized
TGTGCCAGCAGTCGGGACAGGGGAGGCGCCGGGGAGCTGTTTTTT CASSRDRGGAGELFF TRBJ2-2 TRBD1 TRBV6-5 many
TGTGCCACTCATAACTATGGCTACACCTTC CATHNYGYTF TRBJ1-2 NA TRBV19 few
TGTGCCAGCAGGGAGTCAGCCAAAAACATTCAGTACTTC CASRESAKNIQYF TRBJ2-4 NA TRBV6-5 many
TGTGCCAGCAGCCAAGTCATGGGGGACAGTAATTCACCCCTCCACTTT CASSQVMGDSNSPLHF TRBJ1-6 TRBD1 TRBV4-2 many
TGCAGTGCGCTCAATCCCGGGAGGAATTCACCCCTCCACTTT CSALNPGRNSPLHF TRBJ1-6 NA TRBV20-1 NA
TGTGCCAGCAGTTACCCGGACAGGGCAAGTGGGTCAGATACGCAGTATTTT CASSYPDRASGSDTQYF TRBJ2-3 TRBD1 TRBV6-6 many
TGTGCCAGCAGCTTGGCGGGACTCACAGATACGCAGTATTTT CASSLAGLTDTQYF TRBJ2-3 NA TRBV5-4 medium-sized
TGTGCCAGCTCACCACCAACGGGGCTAAACACTGAAGCTTTCTTT CASSPPTGLNTEAFF TRBJ1-1 NA TRBV18 many
TGTGCCAGCAGCTTAGCGCTGAGGGCAGGTGATGAGCAGTTCTTC CASSLALRAGDEQFF TRBJ2-1 NA TRBV7-9 many
TGCAGTGCCGTGGGACTAGCGGGAGATCAGGAGACCCAGTACTTC CSAVGLAGDQETQYF TRBJ2-5 TRBD2 TRBV20-1 many
TGTGCCAGCAGCTTAGCGACGGTTTCCTACGAGCAGTACTTC CASSLATVSYEQYF TRBJ2-7 NA TRBV7-8 medium-sized
TGTGCCAGCAGGGCTAGCGGGATCAATTCAGATACGCAGTATTTT CASRASGINSDTQYF TRBJ2-3 TRBD2 TRBV9 many
TGTGCCAGCAGTTTAAAGAGGACTAGCGGGAGGACAGATACGCAGTATTTT CASSLKRTSGRTDTQYF TRBJ2-3 TRBD2 TRBV27 NA
TGTGCCAGCAGCTTTTTAGCGGGTAGCTCCTACGAGCAGTACTTC CASSFLAGSSYEQYF TRBJ2-7 TRBD2 TRBV7-9 NA
TGTGCCAGCAGCTGGGGTCGCGGGAGCTCCTACAATGAGCAGTTCTTC CASSWGRGSSYNEQFF TRBJ2-1 TRBD2 TRBV5-6 medium-sized
TGTGCCAGCAGCCAAGATACCCCGGGGTCTGGGGCCAACGTCCTGACTTTC CASSQDTPGSGANVLTF TRBJ2-6 NA TRBV3-1 many
TGTGCCAGCAGGATTCCGGGACAGGGATTCACTGAAGCTTTCTTT CASRIPGQGFTEAFF TRBJ1-1 NA TRBV21-1 few
TGTGCCACCAGTGTAAACAATGAGCAGTTCTTC CATSVNNEQFF TRBJ2-1 NA TRBV24-1 many
TGTGCCAGCAGCGGGCCGGGACAGAACTATGGCTACACCTTC CASSGPGQNYGYTF TRBJ1-2 TRBD1 TRBV7-9 many
TGTGCCAGCAGTCCCAGCCCCGGAAATTCCTACGAGCAGTACTTC CASSPSPGNSYEQYF TRBJ2-7 NA TRBV12-3/TRBV12-4 medium-sized
TGTGCCAGCAGATCCCATGGGGATAGCAATCAGCCCCAGCATTTT CASRSHGDSNQPQHF TRBJ1-5 NA TRBV28 NA
TGTGCCAGCAGTCCTCCGGGACTAGCCTTCTCCTACGAGCAGTACTTC CASSPPGLAFSYEQYF TRBJ2-7 TRBD2 TRBV28 many
TGTGCCAGCAGCGTGCTACAGGGGCTGTATAATGAGCAGTTCTTC CASSVLQGLYNEQFF TRBJ2-1 TRBD1 TRBV6-4 many
TGCGCCAGCAGCATCGGGACTGTGAATTCACCCCTCCACTTT CASSIGTVNSPLHF TRBJ1-6 NA TRBV5-1 many